This TCR beta chain was retrieved from a study of T-cell reconstitution after alpha-beta-depleted transplantation in children. This CDR3 has 19 amino acids. The V gene's germline CDR1 is MNHEY and CDR2 SVGEGT. Trimming shortened V by 8 bases and J by 0 bases, and 26 bases separated the two germline ends. Molecular barcoding with unique molecular identifiers was used for the TCRbeta library. TCRdb independently ran MiXCR on the PCR reads; one entry per CDR3 protein. The sample comprises 600,000 to 700,000 distinct CDR3 sequences, 16% of which are singletons, and 1.1% rests with the top ten. This chain joins TRBV6-2 or TRBV6-3 and TRBJ2-1; D is tentatively TRBD1 or TRBD2 (5 bases each). The clonotype was recovered from a human donor who donated a stem cell graft to a child with acute myeloid leukemia. The specimen was PBMCs from the stem cell graft donor, collected from the stem cell graft. The DNA of the CDR3 is TGTGCCAGCGGGATGGGGGAAAGACAAAGATATAGCTCCTACAATGAGCAGTTCTTC. Translating it yields CASGMGERQRYSSYNEQFF.